What follows is one T cell receptor (beta chain) and its context. Antigen: not known. These data are taken from a study of cytomegalovirus exposure and HLA in healthy donors. Across the whole study: Researchers previously reported finding roughly 120 million unique TCR beta sequences from approximately 200 million T cells.

The study, taken as a whole, reports: Earlier analysis looked at TCR beta V segments, and most were productive about 87% or about 30% of the time. The study designated 150 to 200 TCR beta chains cytomegalovirus-associated.

With 60 Vbeta and 13 Jbeta primers, the PCR was carried out. Sequencing was performed with immunoSEQ multiplex PCR; in TCRdb, only in-frame clones are kept and a portion is missing. Counted here are over 100,000 clones, around 72% occurring once; the ten biggest clones make up roughly 4%. Though probably carrying unrecorded immune exposures, donors were nominally healthy at sampling. Sequenced sample: PBMCs. The sequence derives from a man aged 50-59 years in good health and CMV-seropositive.

DNA of the CDR3: TGTGCCAGCAGTTACGGGACAGGGTACACTGAAGCTTTCTTT. Translating gives CASSYGTGYTEAFF. The V call is TRBV6-5, the J call TRBJ1-1; 9 bases map to TRBD1. Germline V gene data show CDR1 as MNHEY and CDR2 as SVGAGI. The length of the CDR3 is 14 residues. With V trimmed by 2 bases and J by 3 bases, 1 base remained unmatched.